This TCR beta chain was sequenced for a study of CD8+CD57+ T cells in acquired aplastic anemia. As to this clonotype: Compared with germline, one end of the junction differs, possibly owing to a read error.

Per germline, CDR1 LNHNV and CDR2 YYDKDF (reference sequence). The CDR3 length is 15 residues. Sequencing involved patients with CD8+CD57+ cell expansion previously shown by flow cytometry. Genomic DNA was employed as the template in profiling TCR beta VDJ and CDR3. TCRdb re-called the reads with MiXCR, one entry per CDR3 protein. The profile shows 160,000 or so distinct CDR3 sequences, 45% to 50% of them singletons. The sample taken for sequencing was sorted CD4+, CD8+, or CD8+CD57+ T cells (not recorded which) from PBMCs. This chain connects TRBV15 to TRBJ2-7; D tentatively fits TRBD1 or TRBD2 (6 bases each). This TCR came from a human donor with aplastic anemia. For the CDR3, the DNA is TGTGCCACCAGCAGAGATTCCATCCTCGAGGGGGGAGCTGCCTTC. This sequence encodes CATSRDSILEGGAAF.